This T cell receptor beta chain originates from a study of OX40 agonist ivuxolimab in advanced cancers. Concerning the study at large: Ivuxolimab was a fully human IgG2 agonistic monoclonal antibody targeting the costimulatory receptor OX40 (CD134). Intravenous ivuxolimab was administered to patients every 2 weeks at six dose levels: 0.01, 0.1, 0.3, 1.5, 3 and 10 mg/kg. Of the 50 to 55 dose-escalation patients, hepatocellular carcinoma was present in approximately 20, melanoma in around 15, renal cell carcinoma in 9 and head and neck cancer in 9. In the dose-escalation cohort, approximately 82% of patients were male, and the mean age was 60 years with a range of about 20 to 80. Patients were allowed to have had prior anti-PD-1, anti-PD-L1 or anti-CTLA-4 therapy, and 40% to 45% of the dose-escalation patients had been treated with checkpoint inhibitors. Three dose-escalation patients achieved partial responses, one with hepatocellular carcinoma and two with cutaneous melanoma. Peripheral TCRbeta sequencing was intended to test whether TCR sequence diversity was altered and clonal T-cell expansion was caused by ivuxolimab. The paper covers the monotherapy dose-escalation part of the phase I ivuxolimab trial, which included N of about 50 patients.

As to this clone: Which antigen it targets is not known. It has no much larger one-base neighbor in the sample; base qualities were not kept.

Patients with autoimmune disease history or receiving systemic immunosuppression were excluded from the trial. In every dose cohort, peripheral blood was drawn for TCR sequencing at baseline, cycle 4 day 1, and cycle 7 day 1. The samples were taken from a phase I, first-in-human, multicenter, open-label dose-escalation trial of ivuxolimab. The trial enrolled adults with locally advanced or metastatic head and neck squamous cell, hepatocellular, melanoma or renal cell carcinoma. Before TCR sequencing, CD4+ and CD8+ T cells were separately sorted from peripheral blood. The germline V gene (reference sequence) specifies SEHNR as CDR1 and FQNEAQ as CDR2. There are 13 amino acids in the CDR3, from cysteine to phenylalanine inclusive. Kept here is only the CDR3 DNA, which spans 39 bases and is read in frame from base 1. Trimming at the junction amounts to 6 bases on V and 5 bases on J, and the germline ends lie 13 bases apart.

To sequence the TCRbeta CDR3 region, genomic DNA was isolated from the sorted cells. TCRbeta CDR3 regions were sequenced using the immunoSEQ Assay. Sourced from immuneACCESS, this table was stored by TCRdb with only in-frame sequences that have V and J called. A share of the clones is absent; for the studies checked, an unresolved V gene accounts for under half, and the remainder has no known explanation. The sample data list around 64,000 clones, and roughly 80% of these were observed just once. Roughly 2.3% of the sample belongs to the ten largest clones. The paper's findings and limits, for the study overall: At doses of 0.1 to 3.0 mg/kg, clonal expansion of both CD4+ and CD8+ T cells in blood was seen between baseline and week 6. On average, CD8+ T cells showed more expanded clones than CD4+ T cells after ivuxolimab. Low levels of normalized T-cell clonal expansion were also seen in some patients who did not respond. Which antigens the clonally expanded peripheral T cells were specific for was not determined. In the 0.1-3.0 mg/kg groups, partial responders were among the patients with the lowest normalized peripheral clonal expansion, particularly in CD8+ T cells.

The source is an adult with an advanced solid tumor such as melanoma, head and neck, liver or kidney cancer. This chain is built from TRBV7-9 and TRBJ2-5, with no confidently assigned D gene. The specimen was CD4+ or CD8+ T cells sorted from blood, collected in a trial of the OX40 agonist ivuxolimab. In nucleotides, the sequence is TGTGCCAGCAGTTCCTCCTCCGGGGAGACCCAGTACTTC. This sequence encodes CASSSSSGETQYF.